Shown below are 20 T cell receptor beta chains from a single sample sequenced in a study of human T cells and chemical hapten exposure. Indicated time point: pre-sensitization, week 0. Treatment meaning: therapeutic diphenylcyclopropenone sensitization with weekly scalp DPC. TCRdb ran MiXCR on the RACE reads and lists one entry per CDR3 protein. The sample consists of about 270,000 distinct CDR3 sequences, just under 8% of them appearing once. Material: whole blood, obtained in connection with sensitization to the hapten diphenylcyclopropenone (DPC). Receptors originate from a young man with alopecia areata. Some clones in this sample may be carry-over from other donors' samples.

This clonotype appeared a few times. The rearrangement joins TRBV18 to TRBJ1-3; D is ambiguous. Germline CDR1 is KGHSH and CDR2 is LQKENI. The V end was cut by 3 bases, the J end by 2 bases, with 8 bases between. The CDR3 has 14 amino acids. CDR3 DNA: TGTGCCAGCTCACCCGGGGAGCCTGGAAACACCATATATTTT. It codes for CASSPGEPGNTIYF.

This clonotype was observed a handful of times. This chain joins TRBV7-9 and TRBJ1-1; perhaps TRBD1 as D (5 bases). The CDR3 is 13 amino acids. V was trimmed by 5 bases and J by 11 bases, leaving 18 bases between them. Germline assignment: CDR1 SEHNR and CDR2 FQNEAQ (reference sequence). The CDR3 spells CASSPPLQGRAFF. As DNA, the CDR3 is TGTGCCAGCAGCCCCCCGTTGCAGGGTAGGGCTTTCTTT.

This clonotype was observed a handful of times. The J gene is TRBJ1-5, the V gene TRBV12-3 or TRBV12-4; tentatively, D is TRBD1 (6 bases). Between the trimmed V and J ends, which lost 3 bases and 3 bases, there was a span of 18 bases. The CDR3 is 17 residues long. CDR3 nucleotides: TGTGCCAGCAGTTTTTCTAGGACAGCTTCGGACAATCAGCCCCAGCATTTT. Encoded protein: CASSFSRTASDNQPQHF.

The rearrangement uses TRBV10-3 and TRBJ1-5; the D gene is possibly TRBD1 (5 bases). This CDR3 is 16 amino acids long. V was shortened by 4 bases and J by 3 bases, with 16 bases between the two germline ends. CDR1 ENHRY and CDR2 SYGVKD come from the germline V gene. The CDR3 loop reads CAISGGRSGLNQPQHF. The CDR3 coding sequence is TGTGCCATCAGTGGGGGCAGGAGCGGCCTCAATCAGCCCCAGCATTTT.

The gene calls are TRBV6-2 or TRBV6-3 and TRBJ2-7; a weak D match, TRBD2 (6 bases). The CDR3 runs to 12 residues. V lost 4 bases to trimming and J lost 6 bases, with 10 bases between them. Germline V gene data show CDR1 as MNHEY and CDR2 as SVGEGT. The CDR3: CASSSRRGEQYV. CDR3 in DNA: TGTGCCAGCAGTTCCCGGCGGGGCGAGCAGTACGTC.

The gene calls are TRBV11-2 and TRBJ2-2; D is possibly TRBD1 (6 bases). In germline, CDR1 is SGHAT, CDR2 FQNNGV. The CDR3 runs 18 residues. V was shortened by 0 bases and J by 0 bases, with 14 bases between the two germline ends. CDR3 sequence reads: CASSLDHEQGSNTGELFF. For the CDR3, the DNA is TGTGCCAGCAGCTTAGATCACGAACAGGGATCGAACACCGGGGAGCTGTTTTTT. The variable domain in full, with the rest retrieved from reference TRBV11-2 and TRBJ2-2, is EAGVAQSPRYKIIEKRQSVAFWCNPISGHATLYWYQQILGQGPKLLIQFQNNGVVDDSQLPKDRFSAERLKGVDSTLKIQPAKLEDSAVYLCASSLDHEQGSNTGELFFGEGSRLTVL.

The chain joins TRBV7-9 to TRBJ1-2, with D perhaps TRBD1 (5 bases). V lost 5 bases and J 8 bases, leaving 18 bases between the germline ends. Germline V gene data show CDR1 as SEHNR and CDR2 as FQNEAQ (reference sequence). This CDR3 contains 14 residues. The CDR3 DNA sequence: TGTGCCAGCAGCCCCTCCAGGACCCCAGGGGGCTACACCTTC. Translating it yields CASSPSRTPGGYTF.

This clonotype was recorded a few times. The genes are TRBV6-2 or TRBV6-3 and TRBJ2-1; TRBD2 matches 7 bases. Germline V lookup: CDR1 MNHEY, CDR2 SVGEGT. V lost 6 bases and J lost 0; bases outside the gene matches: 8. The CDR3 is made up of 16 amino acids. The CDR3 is CASRETSRRSYNEQFF. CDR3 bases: TGTGCCAGCAGGGAGACTAGCCGCCGCTCCTACAATGAGCAGTTCTTC.

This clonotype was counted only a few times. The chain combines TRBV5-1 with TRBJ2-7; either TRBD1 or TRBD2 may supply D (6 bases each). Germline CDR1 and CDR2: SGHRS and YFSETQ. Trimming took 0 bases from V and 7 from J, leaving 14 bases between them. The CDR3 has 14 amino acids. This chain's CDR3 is CASSLALDSGEQYF. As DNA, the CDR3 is TGCGCCAGCAGCTTGGCCCTGGACAGCGGGGAGCAGTACTTC.

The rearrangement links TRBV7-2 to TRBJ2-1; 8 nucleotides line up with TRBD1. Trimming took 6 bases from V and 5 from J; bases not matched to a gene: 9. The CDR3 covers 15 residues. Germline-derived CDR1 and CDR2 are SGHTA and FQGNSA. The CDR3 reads CASSPQGVSNNEQFF. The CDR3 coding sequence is TGTGCCAGCAGTCCACAGGGGGTTTCCAACAATGAGCAGTTCTTC.

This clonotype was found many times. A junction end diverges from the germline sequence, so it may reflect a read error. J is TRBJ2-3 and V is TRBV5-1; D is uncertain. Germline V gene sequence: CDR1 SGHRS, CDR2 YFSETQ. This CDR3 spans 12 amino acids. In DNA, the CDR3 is TGTGCCAGCAGCCTTGGGCGAGATACGCAGTATTTT. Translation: CASSLGRDTQYF.

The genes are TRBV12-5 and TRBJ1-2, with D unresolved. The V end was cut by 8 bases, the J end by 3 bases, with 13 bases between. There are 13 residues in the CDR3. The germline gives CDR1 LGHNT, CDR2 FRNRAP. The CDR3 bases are TGTGCTAGTCGCCTAGGAGGTGACTATGGCTACACCTTC. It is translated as CASRLGGDYGYTF.

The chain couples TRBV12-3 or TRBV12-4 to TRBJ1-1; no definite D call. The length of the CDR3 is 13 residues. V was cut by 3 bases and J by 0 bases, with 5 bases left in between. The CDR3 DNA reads TGTGCCAGCAGTTTTGTTCTGAACACTGAAGCTTTCTTT. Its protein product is CASSFVLNTEAFF.

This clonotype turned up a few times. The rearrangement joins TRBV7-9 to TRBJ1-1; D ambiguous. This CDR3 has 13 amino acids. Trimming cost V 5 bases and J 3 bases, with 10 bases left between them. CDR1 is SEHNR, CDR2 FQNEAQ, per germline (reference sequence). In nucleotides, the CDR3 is TGTGCCAGCAGCCGTACGGGAGACACTGAAGCTTTCTTT. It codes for CASSRTGDTEAFF.

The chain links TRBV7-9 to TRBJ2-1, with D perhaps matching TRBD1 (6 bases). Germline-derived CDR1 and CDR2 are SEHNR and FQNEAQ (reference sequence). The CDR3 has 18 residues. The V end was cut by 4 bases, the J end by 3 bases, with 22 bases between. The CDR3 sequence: CASSSTSTLWGHYNEQFF. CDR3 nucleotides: TGTGCCAGCAGCTCCACCTCGACCCTCTGGGGGCACTACAATGAGCAGTTCTTC.

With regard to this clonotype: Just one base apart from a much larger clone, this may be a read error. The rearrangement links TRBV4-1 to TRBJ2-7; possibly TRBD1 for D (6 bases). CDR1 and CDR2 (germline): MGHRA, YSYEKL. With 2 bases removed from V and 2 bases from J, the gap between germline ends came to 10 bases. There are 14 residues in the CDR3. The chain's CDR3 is CASSQMTGAYEQYF. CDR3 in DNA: TGCGCCAGCAGCCAAATGACAGGAGCCTACGAGCAGTACTTC.

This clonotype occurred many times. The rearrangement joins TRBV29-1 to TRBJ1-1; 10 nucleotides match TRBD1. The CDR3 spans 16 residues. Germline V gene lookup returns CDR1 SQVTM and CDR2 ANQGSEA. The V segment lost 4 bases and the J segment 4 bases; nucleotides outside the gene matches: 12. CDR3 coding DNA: TGCAGCGTTGTGCGACAGGGGGCGGTCCGTGGCACTGAAGCTTTCTTT. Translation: CSVVRQGAVRGTEAFF.

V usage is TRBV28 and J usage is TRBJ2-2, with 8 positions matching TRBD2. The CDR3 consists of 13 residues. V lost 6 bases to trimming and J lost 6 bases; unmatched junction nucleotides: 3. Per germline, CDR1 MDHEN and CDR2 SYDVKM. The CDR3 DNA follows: TGTGCCAGCAGCCGGACTAGCCCCGGGGAGCTGTTTTTT. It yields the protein CASSRTSPGELFF.

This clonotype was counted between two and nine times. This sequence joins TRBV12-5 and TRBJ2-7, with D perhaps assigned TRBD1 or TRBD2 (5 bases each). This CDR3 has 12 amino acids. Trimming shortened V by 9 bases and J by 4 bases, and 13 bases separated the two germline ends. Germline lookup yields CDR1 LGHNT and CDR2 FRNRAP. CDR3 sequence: CASQGEEYEQYV. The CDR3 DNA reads TGTGCTAGCCAGGGAGAAGAATACGAGCAGTACGTC.

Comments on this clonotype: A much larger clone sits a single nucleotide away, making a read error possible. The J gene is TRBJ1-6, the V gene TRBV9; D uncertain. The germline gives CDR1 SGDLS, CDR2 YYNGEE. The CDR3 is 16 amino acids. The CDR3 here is CASSPGDLSCNSPLHF. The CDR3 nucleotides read TGTGCCAGCAGCCCCGGTGACCTCTCCTGTAATTCACCCCTCCACTTT.